This T cell receptor beta chain came from a study of blood T cell repertoires in COVID-19. Original processing methods: From reference gene primer amplification, estimates of nucleated cell counts were derived. Profiled with immunoSEQ multiplex PCR; TCRdb holds only in-frame clones, not every one. V, J and clone size derive from that table, while D and trimming were established from the DNA sequence. Of about 300,000 clones listed, roughly 86% are singletons. Across 24 US areas, participants ranged in age from about 18 to 89 years. Contact with a PCR-confirmed or clinician-diagnosed COVID-19 case occurred within 2 weeks of entry. The germline CDR1 and CDR2 sequences are SGHKS and YYEKEE (reference sequence). Trimming took 3 bases from V and 8 from J, leaving 14 bases between them. The length of the CDR3 is 14 residues.

The source is a woman between 50 and 59 years old who had been exposed to COVID-19. The specimen was PBMCs or T cells enriched from blood (not recorded which). This chain uses TRBV5-5 with TRBJ2-2; tentative D call: TRBD1 (5 bases). CDR3 bases: TGTGCCAGCAGCTGGGGCCTCTTGGGAGGGGAGCTGTTTTTT. Amino acids: CASSWGLLGGELFF.